This paragraph reports one T cell receptor beta chain. Its specific antigen is unknown. No per-base quality is available; no much larger clone lies one base away. The data were taken from a study of blood T cell repertoires in COVID-19 (TCRdb year 2020). About the study as a whole: Collaborator samples came from the United States, Italy and Spain and covered acute and convalescent phases of COVID-19. The prospective study material was composed of cDNA or gDNA derived from T cells, B-cell-depleted T cells, or PBMCs. The dataset comprised deeply sampled blood TCRbeta repertoires from subjects exposed to, actively infected with, or recovered from COVID-19. The repertoires were released in a freely available public database meant as a resource for research on the immune response to SARS-CoV-2. The samples were drawn from two sources: the first 160 participants of the ongoing ImmuneRACE study, and 950 to 1,500 subjects contributed by 6 global collaborators. Sample metadata almost always included a de-identified subject ID, COVID-19 status, age in years and sex. Where available, HLA class I and class II types were taken from metadata supplied by the sample provider and were not determined by assay-based typing.

General findings and caveats noted by the study authors: The quantity of clinical and demographic metadata differed by source and by participant and was supplied without curation.

Another Seattle source contributed samples from volunteer blood donors who had recovered from COVID-19. Whole blood was collected in K2EDTA tubes by collaborating institutions according to the institutions' own protocols. For TCRbeta analysis, collaborators shipped samples as frozen whole blood, isolated PBMCs, or DNA extracted from either of those sample types. V loses 0 bases of germline sequence and J loses 8 bases, and the interval between the two ends is 13 bases. For CDR1 and CDR2, the germline V gene (reference sequence) lists LNHNV and YYDKDF. The CDR3 spans 14 residues, from the cysteine through the phenylalanine. Just CDR3 DNA is preserved here, 42 bases in frame from base 1. TCRbeta CDR3 regions were amplified from genomic DNA by means of the immunoSEQ Assay, a bias-controlled multiplex PCR. In the source study's methods: The number of nucleated cells in each sample was estimated by amplification of reference gene primers within the assay. Sequence reads were collapsed and filtered to measure the absolute abundance of every unique TCRbeta CDR3 rearrangement. For each sample, productive Simpson clonality was calculated as the square root of Simpson's diversity index across productive rearrangements. This is the immuneACCESS table as TCRdb keeps it, with only in-frame sequences that have V and J called. A part of the clones is gone; compared with another copy, unresolved V genes explain less than half, and the rest is unexplained. V and J calls and clone size follow that table, whereas D and trimming were derived from the DNA. For this sample the table gives approximately 200,000 clones, of which about 86% were detected only once. The biggest ten clones account for 3% to 3.5% of the sample.

The clonotype originates from a woman aged 25 to 45 who had recovered from COVID-19. This chain is built from TRBV15 and TRBJ1-2, with an unclear D gene assignment. Sequenced material: peripheral blood. The DNA reads TGTGCCACCAGCAGAGATATGGTTACTAGGGGCTACACCTTC. It translates to CATSRDMVTRGYTF.